These 19 T cell receptor beta chains originate from one sample sequenced in a study of early T cells in non-severe SARS-CoV-2 infection. TCRdb called the 5' RACE reads again in MiXCR, with one record for every CDR3 protein. The sample includes around 40,000 distinct CDR3 sequences, 11% seen only once; the top ten take 21%. The sequenced material came from whole blood. Every receptor here comes from an adult who was a healthcare worker with PCR-confirmed SARS-CoV-2 infection or an uninfected control (not recorded which).

The gene calls are TRBV7-9 and TRBJ2-2, with D uncertain. The CDR3 has 13 amino acids. Per germline, CDR1 SEHNR and CDR2 FQNEAQ (reference sequence). V dropped 4 bases and J dropped 3 bases, with 6 bases sitting between them. The CDR3 loop reads CASSSWYTGELFF. In DNA form, the CDR3 reads TGTGCCAGCAGCTCGTGGTACACCGGGGAGCTGTTTTTT.

Comment on this clonotype: A much larger clonotype is one base distant, so this may be a read error. The CDR3 DNA sequence: TGTGCCACCAAACAAGCCGACCTCATGAACACTGAAGTTTTCTTT. Translated, it gives CATKQADLMNTEVFF. The chain is built from TRBV6-5 and TRBJ1-1; no clear D. Germline V lookup: CDR1 MNHEY, CDR2 SVGAGI. The CDR3 sequence is 15 residues long.

Many counts were recorded for this clonotype. The chain couples TRBV20-1 to TRBJ2-7; 9 nucleotides line up with TRBD1. CDR1 and CDR2 from the germline V gene are DFQATT and SNEGSKA (reference sequence). The junction had 7 bases not matched to a gene; V was cut back by 7 bases and J by 6 bases. The CDR3 spans 12 residues. In DNA form, the CDR3 reads TGCAGTGTCTGGGACAGGGCAGGCGAGCAGTACTTC. Its protein product is CSVWDRAGEQYF.

This clonotype was observed a few times. The chain joins TRBV5-4 to TRBJ1-2; no firm D call. Looked up from germline, CDR1 is SGHNT and CDR2 is YYREEE (reference sequence). Between the trimmed V and J ends, which lost 3 bases and 4 bases, there was a span of 10 bases. The CDR3 totals 13 residues. Here the CDR3 reads CASSWGELYGYTF. CDR3 bases: TGTGCCAGCAGCTGGGGAGAACTCTATGGCTACACCTTC.

This clonotype was picked up many times. The genes are TRBV28 and TRBJ2-2; tentative D call: TRBD1 (6 bases). CDR1 is MDHEN and CDR2 is SYDVKM in the germline V gene. This CDR3 comprises 18 residues. With 6 bases removed from V and 0 bases from J, the gap between germline ends came to 20 bases. CDR3 sequence reads: CASSLTGLSYANTGELFF. In DNA, the CDR3 is TGTGCCAGCAGCTTGACAGGACTGAGCTACGCGAACACCGGGGAGCTGTTTTTT.

Many counts were recorded for this clonotype. The gene calls are TRBV2 and TRBJ2-1; the match to TRBD2 covers 14 bases. Germline assignment: CDR1 SNHLY and CDR2 FYNNEI. The CDR3 covers 17 residues. The V gene end was trimmed by 4 bases and the J gene end by 7 bases; junction bases not matched to a gene: 9. CDR3 sequence (DNA): TGTGCCAGCAGTGGACTAGCGGGAGGGATAGGTATTAATGAGCAGTTCTTC. It codes for CASSGLAGGIGINEQFF. Variable domain in full (rest from reference TRBV2 and TRBJ2-1): EPEVTQTPSHQVTQMGQEVILRCVPISNHLYFYWYRQILGQKVEFLVSFYNNEISEKSEIFDDQFSVERPDGSNFTLKIRSTKLEDSAMYFCASSGLAGGIGINEQFFGPGTRLTVL.

This clonotype was counted at least ten times. This chain connects TRBV7-6 to TRBJ2-7; TRBD2 agrees at 9 bases. This CDR3 has 16 residues. Germline V CDR1 and CDR2: SGHVS, FNYEAQ. J was trimmed by 0 bases and V by 5 bases; bases with no gene match: 8. The CDR3 DNA follows: TGTGCCAGCAGCCCCTTAAGCGGGAGGAGCTCCTACGAGCAGTACTTC. It codes for CASSPLSGRSSYEQYF.

The rearrangement joins TRBV24-1 to TRBJ1-2, with TRBD1 as a possible D gene (5 bases). Deletions cut 4 bases from V and 4 bases from J, with 12 bases between. This CDR3 is built from 14 residues. In germline, CDR1 is KGHDR, CDR2 SFDVKD. CDR3 bases: TGTGCCACCAGTGAGCCGGGACGGGTCTATGGCTACACCTTC. It yields the protein CATSEPGRVYGYTF.

V and J are TRBV6-2 or TRBV6-3 and TRBJ2-3; the match to TRBD2 covers 8 bases. J lost 7 bases, V lost 7 bases, and 7 bases had no gene match. The CDR3 is made up of 13 amino acids. Germline CDR1 MNHEY, CDR2 SVGEGT. CDR3 region: CASTVSGTNTQYF. DNA for the CDR3: TGTGCCAGCACCGTTAGCGGGACGAATACGCAGTATTTT.

The table lists this clonotype with many counts. This chain joins TRBV28 and TRBJ2-1, with TRBD1 as a possible D gene (5 bases). The CDR3 totals 13 residues. With 2 bases removed from V and 9 bases from J, the gap between germline ends came to 11 bases. Germline V CDR1 and CDR2: MDHEN, SYDVKM. Here the CDR3 DNA reads TGTGCCAGCAGTTTAGTACAGGTCCCTGAGCAGTTCTTC. This gives the protein CASSLVQVPEQFF.

This clonotype was seen a few times. V gene TRBV6-5 combines with J gene TRBJ2-7, with D possibly TRBD1 on 5 matching bases. The V and J ends lost 5 bases and 3 bases respectively, with 8 bases between them. CDR1 is MNHEY and CDR2 is SVGAGI in the germline V gene. The CDR3 spans 12 residues. This chain's CDR3 is CASSHDSYEQYF. In DNA, the CDR3 is TGTGCCAGCAGTCACGACAGCTACGAGCAGTACTTC.

This clonotype has a count of ten or more. CDR3 nucleotides: TGCGCCAGCAGCTCCTCGACAGGGAGTTTTTACACTGAAGCTTTCTTT. Translation: CASSSSTGSFYTEAFF. The chain has TRBV5-1 and TRBJ1-1, with 7 bases lining up with TRBD1. The V gene end was trimmed by 3 bases and the J gene end by 3 bases; junction bases not matched to a gene: 11. Germline-derived CDR1 and CDR2 are SGHRS and YFSETQ. CDR3 length equals 16 residues.

This clonotype has a count of ten or more. The V and J genes are TRBV7-2 and TRBJ2-1; D possibly corresponds to TRBD2 (5 bases). Trimming took 1 base from V and 2 from J, leaving 9 bases between them. The CDR3 is made up of 15 amino acids. Germline V gene data show CDR1 as SGHTA and CDR2 as FQGNSA. CDR3: CASSLDPGTYNEQFF. In DNA form, the CDR3 reads TGTGCCAGCAGCTTAGATCCGGGGACCTACAATGAGCAGTTCTTC.

There are many counts of this clonotype. V is TRBV6-6 and J is TRBJ2-3; D is possibly TRBD2 (5 bases). CDR1 is MNHNY and CDR2 is SVGAGI in the germline V gene (reference sequence). V lost 2 bases, J lost 1 base, and 10 bases lay in between. The CDR3 has 15 amino acids. Written as DNA, the CDR3 is TGTGCCAGCAGTTACGACGGGATCGGCACAGATACGCAGTATTTT. Translating it yields CASSYDGIGTDTQYF.

This clonotype turned up a few times. The V and J genes are TRBV7-3 and TRBJ2-5; TRBD1 aligns across 7 bases. V trimming: 5 bases; J trimming: 4 bases; junction bases outside the gene matches: 7. This CDR3 spans 14 amino acids. CDR1 is SGHTA, CDR2 FQGTGA, per germline. In nucleotides, the CDR3 is TGTGCCAGCAGCGACGGACAGGTCCCAGAGACCCAGTACTTC. Its protein product is CASSDGQVPETQYF.

This clonotype was recorded many times. J is TRBJ2-2 and V is TRBV18; D gene ambiguous. This CDR3 spans 14 amino acids. Trimming shortened V by 0 bases and J by 5 bases, and 7 bases separated the two germline ends. Germline V gene data show CDR1 as KGHSH and CDR2 as LQKENI. CDR3 region: CASSPPSKTGELFF. Written as DNA, the CDR3 is TGTGCCAGCTCACCACCGTCCAAAACCGGGGAGCTGTTTTTT.

V is TRBV11-3 and J is TRBJ2-7, with TRBD2 matching over 8 bases. This CDR3 spans 17 amino acids. CDR1 is SGHNT, CDR2 YENEEA, per germline. With V trimmed by 2 bases and J by 4 bases, 13 bases remained unmatched. The CDR3: CASSLTYPPGGRYEQYF. As DNA, the CDR3 is TGTGCCAGCAGCTTAACCTACCCACCGGGGGGGAGATACGAGCAGTACTTC. Full variable domain (remainder filled in from reference TRBV11-3 and TRBJ2-7): EAGVVQSPRYKIIEKKQPVAFWCNPISGHNTLYWYLQNLGQGPELLIRYENEEAVDDSQLPKDRFSAERLKGVDSTLKIQPAELGDSAVYLCASSLTYPPGGRYEQYFGPGTRLTVT.

This clonotype has ten or more counts. The gene calls are TRBV20-1 and TRBJ1-1; possible D gene TRBD1, 5 bases. In germline, CDR1 is DFQATT, CDR2 SNEGSKA (reference sequence). V lost 0 bases and J lost 4, with 15 bases in between. The CDR3 spans 15 residues. The CDR3 DNA reads TGCAGTGCTAGAGATGGGGGTAGGGGCGGCACTGAAGCTTTCTTT. Translating it yields CSARDGGRGGTEAFF.

This clonotype was detected only a few times. The CDR3 spells CAISAGEPDTQYF. The CDR3 nucleotides read TGTGCCATCAGTGCCGGCGAACCAGATACGCAGTATTTT. The chain links TRBV10-3 to TRBJ2-3; D is unresolved. CDR1 and CDR2 (germline): ENHRY, SYGVKD. The CDR3 runs to 13 residues. V lost 4 bases, J lost 4 bases, and 9 bases lay in between.